These 27 T cell receptor beta chains were sequenced from one sample in a study of CD8+CD57+ T cells in acquired aplastic anemia. All sequencing subjects had displayed CD8+CD57+ cell expansion on flow cytometry. Genomic DNA constituted the template upon which TCR beta VDJ and CDR3 profiling was performed. TCRdb passed the reads through MiXCR, listing each CDR3 protein once. Of 150,000 to 180,000 distinct CDR3 sequences detected, over 50% appear once; the ten largest clones hold about 12%. Sequences were obtained from sorted CD4+, CD8+, or CD8+CD57+ T cells (not recorded which) from PBMCs. These receptors all stem from a human donor with aplastic anemia.

This clonotype has a count of ten or more. The chain uses TRBV19 and TRBJ1-5; TRBD1 aligns across 9 bases. The V segment lost 5 bases and the J segment 7 bases; nucleotides outside the gene matches: 9. The germline V gene has CDR1 LNHDA and CDR2 SQIVND (reference sequence). The CDR3 extends over 15 amino acids. Here the CDR3 reads CASSHLRDRAQPQHF. The CDR3 DNA sequence: TGTGCCAGTAGTCACCTCCGGGACAGGGCCCAGCCCCAGCATTTT.

This clonotype has more than one count but fewer than ten. A read error is possible here, since a much larger clone lies one base away. This rearrangement joins TRBV4-3 to TRBJ2-3; the D call may be TRBD1 or TRBD2 (5 bases each). Germline V gene sequence: CDR1 LGHNA, CDR2 YSLEER. This CDR3 region has 17 residues. The CDR3 is CASSQDEPGTLTGTQYF. The CDR3 nucleotides read TGCGCCAGCAGCCAAGATGAACCGGGGACCCTCACAGGTACGCAGTATTTT.

The chain has TRBV9 and TRBJ2-5, with 9 bases identical to TRBD2. V was pared by 4 bases and J by 0 bases, with 4 bases of the junction left unmatched. In germline, CDR1 is SGDLS, CDR2 YYNGEE. This CDR3 spans 15 amino acids. As DNA, the CDR3 is TGTGCCAGCAGCCAGGGCGGGGGGGACCAAGAGACCCAGTACTTC. This gives the protein CASSQGGGDQETQYF.

Worth noting for this clonotype: It may be a read error: a sequence one base away is much more abundant. It is likely a read error, because the conserved phenylalanine at the end of the CDR3 is missing. V usage is TRBV6-5 and J usage is TRBJ2-5, with D perhaps TRBD1 (6 bases). The CDR3 length is 16 residues. Looked up from germline, CDR1 is MNHEY and CDR2 is SVGAGI. The V and J ends lost 0 bases and 3 bases respectively, with 14 bases between them. CDR3 sequence reads: CASSYSPGTPEETQYV. CDR3 nucleotide sequence: TGTGCCAGCAGTTACTCTCCCGGGACACCGGAAGAGACCCAGTACGTC.

The chain recombines TRBV10-3 with TRBJ1-1; D is uncertain. The CDR3 is 12 residues long. Germline-derived CDR1 and CDR2 are ENHRY and SYGVKD. The CDR3 reads CARGRWSTEAFF. The CDR3 nucleotides read TGTGCTAGAGGTCGGTGGTCCACTGAAGCTTTCTTT.

This clonotype was detected a few times. This sequence joins TRBV4-2 and TRBJ2-7; TRBD2 agrees at 12 bases. Germline V gives CDR1 LGHNA, CDR2 YNFKEQ. Unmatched junction bases numbered 4, after V lost 3 bases and J lost 4 bases. This CDR3 spans 15 amino acids. As DNA, the CDR3 is TGTGCCAGCAGCCAGAGCGGACTAGCGGGGTACGAGCAGTACTTC. This sequence encodes CASSQSGLAGYEQYF.

The chain has TRBV24-1 and TRBJ2-1, with TRBD2 as a possible D gene (5 bases). The CDR3 sequence is 15 residues long. V lost 4 bases, J lost 0 bases, and 9 bases lay in between. Germline V lookup: CDR1 KGHDR, CDR2 SFDVKD. This CDR3 reads CATSDIGSSYNEQFF. The CDR3 DNA follows: TGTGCCACCAGTGACATAGGGAGCTCCTACAATGAGCAGTTCTTC.

CDR3 amino acids: CASSLAGQGVGSPLHF. The CDR3 nucleotides read TGTGCCAGCAGCTTAGCGGGGCAGGGCGTCGGGTCACCCCTCCACTTT. The chain joins TRBV7-6 to TRBJ1-6, with D tentatively TRBD1 (5 bases). The CDR3 consists of 16 residues. Germline CDR1 SGHVS, CDR2 FNYEAQ. Trimming pared 0 bases from V and 10 bases from J, leaving 16 bases between.

The chain combines TRBV24-1 with TRBJ1-5, with TRBD1 as a possible D gene (6 bases). This CDR3 spans 16 amino acids. Looked up from germline, CDR1 is KGHDR and CDR2 is SFDVKD. Trimming shortened V by 4 bases and J by 6 bases, and 18 bases separated the two germline ends. The CDR3, as DNA: TGTGCCACCAGTGAGGGGGTAGGGGGACGGGGTCAGCCCCAGCATTTT. Its protein is CATSEGVGGRGQPQHF.

This clonotype was seen at least ten times. The genes are TRBV12-3 or TRBV12-4 and TRBJ1-1; D unresolved. The CDR3 loop spans 11 amino acids. V gave up 3 bases and J gave up 8 bases, with 7 bases separating them. The CDR3 coding sequence is TGTGCCAGCAGTTTCTTAGGGGAAGCTTTCTTT. Translating it yields CASSFLGEAFF.

The chain links TRBV20-1 to TRBJ2-7; D is perhaps TRBD2 (7 bases). Trimming shortened V by 0 bases and J by 7 bases, and 19 bases separated the two germline ends. Germline V gene sequence: CDR1 DFQATT, CDR2 SNEGSKA (reference sequence). The CDR3 consists of 15 residues. The CDR3 loop reads CSARDLGGPSREQYF. The CDR3, as DNA: TGCAGTGCTAGAGATCTCGGGGGGCCGAGTCGGGAGCAGTACTTC.

In its sample, this clonotype was seen many times. This chain uses TRBV6-2 or TRBV6-3 with TRBJ2-3; D might be TRBD2 (6 bases). Deletions cut 8 bases from V and 6 bases from J, with 15 bases between. The germline V gene has CDR1 MNHEY and CDR2 SVGEGT. The CDR3 extends over 13 amino acids. DNA of the CDR3: TGTGCCAGCCGGGCGGGGAGGTCGGATACGCAGTATTTT. It encodes CASRAGRSDTQYF.

J is TRBJ2-7 and V is TRBV24-1; the D gene is possibly TRBD1 (6 bases). The CDR3 extends over 13 amino acids. Between the trimmed V and J ends, which lost 4 bases and 5 bases, there was a span of 11 bases. Germline CDR1 reads KGHDR; CDR2 reads SFDVKD. The CDR3 DNA is TGTGCCACCAGTGACAGGGGCAGGGACGAGCAGTACTTC. It yields the protein CATSDRGRDEQYF.

V and J are TRBV12-3 or TRBV12-4 and TRBJ1-1, with 10 bases that match TRBD1. V trimming: 7 bases; J trimming: 5 bases; junction bases outside the gene matches: 13. The CDR3 has 16 amino acids. For the CDR3, the DNA is TGTGCCAGCAAGGAGACAGGGGGCAGAGTAAGGACTGAAGCTTTCTTT. Amino acids: CASKETGGRVRTEAFF.

This clonotype was observed many times. V and J are TRBV7-9 and TRBJ2-2, with no clear D. V was cut by 1 base and J by 0 bases, with 15 bases left in between. The CDR3 runs 18 residues. The germline gives CDR1 SEHNR, CDR2 FQNEAQ (reference sequence). CDR3 sequence reads: CASSLGSSLTANTGELFF. The CDR3 bases are TGTGCCAGCAGCTTAGGATCCTCGCTCACTGCGAACACCGGGGAGCTGTTTTTT.

This clonotype was recorded at least ten times. This rearrangement joins TRBV20-1 to TRBJ2-1, with TRBD2 matching over 7 bases. In germline, CDR1 is DFQATT, CDR2 SNEGSKA (reference sequence). The ends lost 1 base at V and 1 base at J; junction bases unmatched: 10. The CDR3 extends over 17 amino acids. CDR3 nucleotides: TGCAGTGCTAGAGTCCGGGGTCTAGCGGTTTCCTACAATGAGCAGTTCTTC. As protein: CSARVRGLAVSYNEQFF.

V is TRBV12-3 or TRBV12-4 and J is TRBJ1-6; the match to TRBD1 covers 11 bases. V was clipped by 3 bases and J by 11 bases; unmatched bases: 3. The CDR3 contains 14 residues. The CDR3, as DNA: TGTGCCAGCAGTTTCGGGACAGGGGGGCCACCCCTCCACTTT. It specifies CASSFGTGGPPLHF.

V gene TRBV2 combines with J gene TRBJ1-6; the match to TRBD1 covers 9 bases. The CDR3 runs to 15 residues. With 4 bases clipped from V and 8 bases from J, the junction kept 6 bases outside the gene matches. The germline CDR1 and CDR2 sequences are SNHLY and FYNNEI. The CDR3 sequence: CASSARTGEHSPLHF. Written as DNA, the CDR3 is TGTGCCAGCAGTGCCAGGACAGGGGAGCATTCACCCCTCCACTTT.

The CDR3: CASSGRTGGTIPQYF. CDR3 sequence (DNA): TGTGCCAGCAGCGGGAGGACAGGGGGCACGATCCCCCAGTACTTC. V gene TRBV7-9 combines with J gene TRBJ2-5, with TRBD1 identical over 11 bases. This CDR3 has 15 residues. CDR1 and CDR2 from the germline V gene are SEHNR and FQNEAQ (reference sequence). The junction had 11 bases not matched to a gene; V was cut back by 5 bases and J by 9 bases.

In this sample, this clonotype turned up a few times. This sequence joins TRBV27 and TRBJ2-7; TRBD1 matches 7 bases. V was clipped by 0 bases and J by 4 bases; unmatched bases: 15. The germline CDR1 and CDR2 sequences are MNHEY and SMNVEV (reference sequence). This CDR3 region has 18 residues. This chain's CDR3 is CASSLSVGSTGVDYEQYF. The CDR3 DNA follows: TGTGCCAGCAGTTTATCCGTGGGTTCCACAGGGGTTGATTACGAGCAGTACTTC.

The gene calls are TRBV25-1 and TRBJ1-4; D unresolved. This CDR3 has 15 residues. From germline, CDR1 is MGHDK and CDR2 SYGVNS. Trimming stripped 0 bases from V and 2 bases from J, with 7 bases between. The CDR3 is CASSEYRNTNEKLFF. Written as DNA, the CDR3 is TGTGCCAGCAGTGAATATAGGAACACTAATGAAAAACTGTTTTTT.

J is TRBJ1-2 and V is TRBV10-2, with D perhaps matching TRBD1 (6 bases). Germline values: CDR1 WSHSY, CDR2 SAAADI. The CDR3 length is 15 residues. Trimming cost V 0 bases and J 6 bases, with 14 bases left between them. CDR3 residues: CASSESGRGLHGYTF. The CDR3 DNA is TGCGCCAGCAGTGAGTCCGGCAGGGGCCTGCATGGCTACACCTTC.

The chain combines TRBV2 with TRBJ2-1; no clear D. V lost 4 bases to trimming and J lost 2 bases, with 9 bases between them. The CDR3 runs 14 residues. From germline, CDR1 is SNHLY and CDR2 FYNNEI. The DNA of the CDR3 is TGTGCCAGCAGTGTCGGCTTGCCCTACAATGAGCAGTTCTTC. This encodes CASSVGLPYNEQFF.

V gene TRBV10-2 combines with J gene TRBJ2-1, with 10 bases aligning to TRBD1. The CDR3 sequence is 16 residues long. Trimming at V came to 4 bases and at J to 4 bases, leaving 7 bases not matched to a gene. Germline values: CDR1 WSHSY, CDR2 SAAADI. Written as DNA, the CDR3 is TGCGCCAGCAGTGCTTCGACAGGGGGCGCTTACAATGAGCAGTTCTTC. This encodes CASSASTGGAYNEQFF.

This clonotype came up a few times. The V gene is TRBV5-1, the J gene TRBJ1-2; no reliable D call. Trimming took off 2 bases at V and 8 bases at J, with 22 bases between the two ends. This CDR3 has 16 residues. Germline CDR1 is SGHRS and CDR2 is YFSETQ. CDR3 bases: TGCGCCAGCAGCTTCGCGGCAGGCAATGACCCCTGGGGCTACACCTTC. Protein: CASSFAAGNDPWGYTF.

The CDR3 DNA sequence: TGTGCCAGCAGTTTCCCTCGGGGCCAGGGGGCAACTAATGAAAAACTGTTTTTT. Translating gives CASSFPRGQGATNEKLFF. The V gene is TRBV6-2 or TRBV6-3, the J gene TRBJ1-4, with 7 bases identical to TRBD1. Germline CDR1 and CDR2: MNHEY and SVGEGT. V was pared by 4 bases and J by 0 bases, with 11 bases of the junction left unmatched. CDR3 length equals 18 residues.

The rearrangement uses TRBV2 and TRBJ1-2; tentatively, D is TRBD1 (6 bases). CDR1 and CDR2 (germline): SNHLY, FYNNEI. Trimming removed 0 bases at V and 4 bases at J, with 27 bases between. The CDR3 loop spans 20 amino acids. The CDR3 DNA reads TGTGCCAGCAGTGAAGCGGCGACGGGGGCGCTAACCCAGATGCTCTATGGCTACACCTTC. It is translated as CASSEAATGALTQMLYGYTF.